Listed below are T cell receptor beta chains from one sample, sequenced in a study of post-analysis software for immune sequencing data. TCRdb fed the PCR reads into MiXCR, producing one record per CDR3 protein. In the table there are roughly 600,000 distinct CDR3 sequences, 40% to 50% of which are singletons. Sequencing was done on a sample of blood. These receptors originate from a girl between 10 and 17 years old with multiple sclerosis. The CDR3 runs from the conserved cysteine through the conserved F or W. D genes are given only for firm matches. Rows may omit the clone size; those that give it use once, few, many or a size class.

CDR3 length | D gene | J gene | clone size | V gene | CDR3 DNA | CDR3 protein
15 | TRBD2 | TRBJ2-5 | few | TRBV6-6 | TGTGCCAGCATCGCGACTAGCGGCGGTAGAGGGACCCAGTACTTC | CASIATSGGRGTQYF
19 | TRBD2 | TRBJ2-3 | few | TRBV10-3 | TGTGCCATCAGTGAGACGGAGAGTAGCGGGGGGCCGCCGACAGATACGCAGTATTTT | CAISETESSGGPPTDTQYF
13 | - | TRBJ2-1 | - | TRBV6-5 | TGTGCCAGCACCCACGAGTGGGGGAATGAGCAGTTCTTC | CASTHEWGNEQFF
14 | - | TRBJ2-1 | once | TRBV10-3 | TGTGCCATCAGGGACGCCCAAGACTACAATGAGCAGTTCTTC | CAIRDAQDYNEQFF
21 | - | TRBJ2-1 | - | TRBV11-1 | TGTGCCAGCAGCCACCACCCAAAACGGGTGCCACAGCGTAGAGTATTCAATGAGCAGTTCTTC | CASSHHPKRVPQRRVFNEQFF
15 | TRBD1 | TRBJ2-5 | - | TRBV6-5 | TGTGCCAGCAGTTACCAGACAGGGCCCTGGGAGACCCAGTACTTC | CASSYQTGPWETQYF
12 | - | TRBJ2-3 | few | TRBV29-1 | TGCAGCGTGGGGGAGGCCCCCGGTACGCAGTATTTT | CSVGEAPGTQYF
16 | - | TRBJ2-7 | few | TRBV11-1 | TGTGCCAGCAGCCCCTGGGGGGAATCCAGCTCCTACGAGCAGTACTTC | CASSPWGESSSYEQYF
13 | - | TRBJ2-5 | - | TRBV20-1 | TGCAGTGCTAGGACCGACAGCCAAGAGACCCAGTACTTC | CSARTDSQETQYF
12 | TRBD1 | TRBJ1-4 | - | TRBV5-5 | TGTGCCAGGACAGGGAGACGGGAAAAACTGTTTTTT | CARTGRREKLFF
14 | - | TRBJ1-2 | - | TRBV4-2 | TGTGCCAGCAGCCCTAACGCAGGGGACTATGGCTACACCTTC | CASSPNAGDYGYTF
17 | - | TRBJ2-1 | few | TRBV12-3/TRBV12-4 | TGTGCCAGCAGTTTACCCTCGACCGGGACAAGCAACAATGAGCAGTTCTTC | CASSLPSTGTSNNEQFF
14 | - | TRBJ2-7 | - | TRBV7-9 | TGTGCCAGCAGCTTAACAGGGCACTCCTACGAGCAGTACTTC | CASSLTGHSYEQYF
14 | - | TRBJ1-5 | - | TRBV4-1 | TGCGCCAGCAGCCAAGACCCCTGGAATCAGCCCCAGCATTTT | CASSQDPWNQPQHF
13 | TRBD2 | TRBJ2-1 | few | TRBV20-1 | TGCAGTGCCCCGGGGGGGCGCAGGAATGAGCAGTTCTTC | CSAPGGRRNEQFF
15 | - | TRBJ1-1 | - | TRBV11-2 | TGTGCCAGCAGCTTATCGGTCGGGGCACACACCGAAGCTTTCTTT | CASSLSVGAHTEAFF
15 | TRBD2 | TRBJ2-1 | - | TRBV7-3 | TGTGCCAGCAGCTTATTGGGGGGGTTGGGAAATGAGCAGTTCTTC | CASSLLGGLGNEQFF
16 | TRBD1 | TRBJ2-5 | - | TRBV5-1 | TGCGCCAGCACCAGGGGACAGGGGAGAATGCAAGAGACCCAGTACTTC | CASTRGQGRMQETQYF
17 | - | TRBJ1-1 | few | TRBV6-1 | TGTGCCAGCAGTGGGGGGGAGGGGCCGAGGCTGAACACTGAAGCTTTCTTT | CASSGGEGPRLNTEAFF
16 | TRBD2 | TRBJ2-5 | - | TRBV20-1 | TGCAGTGCTAGAGATTTAGCGGGAGTCGGTCGGGAGACCCAGTACTTC | CSARDLAGVGRETQYF
16 | - | TRBJ2-5 | - | TRBV4-1 | TGCGCCAGCAGCCAAGAGAGGGGGACAAACCAAGAGACCCAGTACTTC | CASSQERGTNQETQYF
15 | TRBD1 | TRBJ2-2 | - | TRBV7-8 | TGTGCCAGCAGCACCAGACAGGGGAACACCGGGGAGCTGTTTTTT | CASSTRQGNTGELFF
15 | - | TRBJ2-7 | few | TRBV2 | TGTGCCAGCAGCAACTACCAGTCGGGGTTCTACGAGCAGTACTTC | CASSNYQSGFYEQYF
12 | - | TRBJ2-5 | once | TRBV30 | TGTGCCTGGAATGGGGGGCACGAGACCCAGTACTTC | CAWNGGHETQYF
14 | - | TRBJ2-7 | few | TRBV9 | TGTGCCAGCAGCGTAGGGGGACTCCCCTACGAGCAGTACTTC | CASSVGGLPYEQYF
13 | - | TRBJ2-3 | few | TRBV20-1 | TGCAGTGCTCGATCCCGGACGGGGGATACGCAGTATTTT | CSARSRTGDTQYF
15 | TRBD1 | TRBJ2-1 | - | TRBV7-9 | TGTGCCAGCAGCTTAGGGGACAGGGGGGCGGATGAGCAGTTCTTC | CASSLGDRGADEQFF
13 | - | TRBJ1-2 | - | TRBV4-1 | TGCGCCAGCAGCCAAGACTTATTCTATGGCTACACCTTC | CASSQDLFYGYTF
13 | - | TRBJ2-1 | few | TRBV6-6 | TGTGCCAGCAGTTACCCCAACGGGGCGCAGCAGTTCTTC | CASSYPNGAQQFF
14 | - | TRBJ1-1 | - | TRBV24-1 | TGTGCCACCAGTGACTCTGACAGGTCAGCAAAAGCTTTCTTT | CATSDSDRSAKAFF
14 | - | TRBJ2-3 | - | TRBV5-1 | TGCGCCAACAGGGTGGTACAGAACACAGATACGCAGTATTTT | CANRVVQNTDTQYF